The clone carrying this T cell receptor (beta chain) was picked up many times. What it binds is not known. TCRdb called the 5' RACE reads again in MiXCR, with one record for every CDR3 protein. The sample holds 320,000 or so distinct CDR3 sequences, roughly 8.4% seen once. This sample is drawn from a study of T cells after yellow fever vaccination. Study outcomes and limitations: Re-detected after boosting: most primary clones, 95% to 98% of CD4 and 88% of CD8.

This CDR3 is 13 amino acids long. Per germline, CDR1 SGHAT and CDR2 FQNNGV. The V gene end was trimmed by 5 bases and the J gene end by 7 bases; junction bases not matched to a gene: 6. The chain is built from TRBV11-2 and TRBJ1-2, with TRBD1 matching over 8 bases. Sequenced material: PBMCs, taken about 49 days after the first yellow fever vaccination. The clonotype comes from a man between 18 and 35 years old who received the YFV17D yellow fever vaccine. The CDR3 reads CASSTTGAVGYTF. The CDR3, as DNA: TGTGCCAGCAGCACGACAGGGGCGGTTGGCTACACCTTC. The entire variable domain, with the rest obtained from reference TRBV11-2 and TRBJ1-2, is as follows: EAGVAQSPRYKIIEKRQSVAFWCNPISGHATLYWYQQILGQGPKLLIQFQNNGVVDDSQLPKDRFSAERLKGVDSTLKIQPAKLEDSAVYLCASSTTGAVGYTFGSGTRLTVV.